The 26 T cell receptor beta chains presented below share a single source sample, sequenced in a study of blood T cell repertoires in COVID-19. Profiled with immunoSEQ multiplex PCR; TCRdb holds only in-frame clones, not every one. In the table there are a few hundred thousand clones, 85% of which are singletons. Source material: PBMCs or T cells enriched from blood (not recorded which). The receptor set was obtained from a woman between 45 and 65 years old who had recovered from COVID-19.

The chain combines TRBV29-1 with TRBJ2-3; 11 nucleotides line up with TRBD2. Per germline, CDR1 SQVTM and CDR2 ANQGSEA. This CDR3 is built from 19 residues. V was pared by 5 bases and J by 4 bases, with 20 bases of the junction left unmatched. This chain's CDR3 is CSVITSGGPLRVFSDTQYF. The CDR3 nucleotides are TGCAGCGTTATTACTAGCGGGGGTCCACTACGGGTATTTTCAGATACGCAGTATTTT.

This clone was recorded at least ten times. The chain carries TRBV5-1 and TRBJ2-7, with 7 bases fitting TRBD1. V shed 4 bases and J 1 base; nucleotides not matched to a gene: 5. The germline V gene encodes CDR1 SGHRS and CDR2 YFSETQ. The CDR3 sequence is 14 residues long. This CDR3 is CASSKRQGSYEQYF. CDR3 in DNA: TGCGCCAGCAGCAAACGACAGGGTTCCTACGAGCAGTACTTC.

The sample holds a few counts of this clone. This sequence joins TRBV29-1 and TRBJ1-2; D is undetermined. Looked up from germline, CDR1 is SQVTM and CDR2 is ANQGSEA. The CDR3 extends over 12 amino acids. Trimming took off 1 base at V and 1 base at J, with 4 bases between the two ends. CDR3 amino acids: CSVEGLNYGYTF. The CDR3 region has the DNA TGCAGCGTTGAAGGTCTTAACTATGGCTACACCTTC.

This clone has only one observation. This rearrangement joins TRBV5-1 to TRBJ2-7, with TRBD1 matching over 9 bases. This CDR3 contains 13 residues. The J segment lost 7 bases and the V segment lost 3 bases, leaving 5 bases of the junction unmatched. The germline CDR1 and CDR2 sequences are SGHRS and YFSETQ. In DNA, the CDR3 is TGCGCCAGCAGCTCGGGACAGGGAAGTGAGCAGTACTTC. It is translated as CASSSGQGSEQYF. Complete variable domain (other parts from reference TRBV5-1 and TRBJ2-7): KAGVTQTPRYLIKTRGQQVTLSCSPISGHRSVSWYQQTPGQGLQFLFEYFSETQRNKGNFPGRFSGRQFSNSRSEMNVSTLELGDSALYLCASSSGQGSEQYFGPGTRLTVT.

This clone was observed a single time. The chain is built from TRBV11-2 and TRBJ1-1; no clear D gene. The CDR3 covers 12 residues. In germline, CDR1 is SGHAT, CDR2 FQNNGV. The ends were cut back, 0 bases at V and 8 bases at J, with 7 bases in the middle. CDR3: CASSLEVAEAFF. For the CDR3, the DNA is TGTGCCAGCAGCTTAGAAGTGGCAGAAGCTTTCTTT.

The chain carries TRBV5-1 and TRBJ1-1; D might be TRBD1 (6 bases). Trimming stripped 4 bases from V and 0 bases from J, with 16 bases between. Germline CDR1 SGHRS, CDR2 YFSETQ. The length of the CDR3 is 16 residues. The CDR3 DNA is TGCGCCAGCAGCGATCAGACAGGAACACTGAACACTGAAGCTTTCTTT. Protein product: CASSDQTGTLNTEAFF.

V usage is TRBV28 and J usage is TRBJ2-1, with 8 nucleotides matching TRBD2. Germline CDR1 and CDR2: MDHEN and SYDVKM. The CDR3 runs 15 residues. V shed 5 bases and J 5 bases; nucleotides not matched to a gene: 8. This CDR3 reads CASSPAGGRNNEQFF. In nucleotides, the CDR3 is TGTGCCAGCAGTCCGGCGGGGGGTCGGAACAATGAGCAGTTCTTC.

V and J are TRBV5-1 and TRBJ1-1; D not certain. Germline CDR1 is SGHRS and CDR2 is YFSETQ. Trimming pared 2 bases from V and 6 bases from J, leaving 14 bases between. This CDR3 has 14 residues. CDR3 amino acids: CASSFPSDSAEAFF. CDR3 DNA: TGCGCCAGCAGCTTCCCGTCGGACTCCGCTGAAGCTTTCTTT.

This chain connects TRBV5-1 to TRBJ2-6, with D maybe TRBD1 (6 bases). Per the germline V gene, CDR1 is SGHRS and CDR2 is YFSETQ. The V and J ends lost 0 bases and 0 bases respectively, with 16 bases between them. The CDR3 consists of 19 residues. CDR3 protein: CASSLARDTPDSGANVLTF. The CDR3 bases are TGCGCCAGCAGCTTGGCCAGGGACACACCGGACTCTGGGGCCAACGTCCTGACTTTC.

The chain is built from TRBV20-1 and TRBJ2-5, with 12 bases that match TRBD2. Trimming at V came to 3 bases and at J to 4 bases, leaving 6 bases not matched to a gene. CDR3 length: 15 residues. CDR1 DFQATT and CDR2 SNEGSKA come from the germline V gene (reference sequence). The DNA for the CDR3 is TGCAGTGCTAGTCTAGCGGGGGGGGGCCGAGAGACCCAGTACTTC. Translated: CSASLAGGGRETQYF.

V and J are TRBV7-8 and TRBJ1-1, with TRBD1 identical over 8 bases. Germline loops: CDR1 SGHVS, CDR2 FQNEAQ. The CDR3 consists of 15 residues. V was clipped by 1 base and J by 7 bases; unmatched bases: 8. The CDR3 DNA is TGTGCCAGCAGCTTAGTGTCAGGGGGCGGGATTGAAGCTTTCTTT. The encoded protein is CASSLVSGGGIEAFF. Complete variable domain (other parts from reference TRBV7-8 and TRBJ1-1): GAGVSQSPRYKVAKRGQDVALRCDPISGHVSLFWYQQALGQGPEFLTYFQNEAQLDKSGLPSDRFFAERPEGSVSTLKIQRTQQEDSAVYLCASSLVSGGGIEAFFGQGTRLTVV.

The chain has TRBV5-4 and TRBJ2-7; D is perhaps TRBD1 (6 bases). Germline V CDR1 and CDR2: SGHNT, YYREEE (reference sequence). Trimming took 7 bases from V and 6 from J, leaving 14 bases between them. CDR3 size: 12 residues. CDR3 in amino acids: CASLGTRGEQYF. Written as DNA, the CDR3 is TGTGCCAGCCTAGGGACAAGGGGCGAGCAGTACTTC.

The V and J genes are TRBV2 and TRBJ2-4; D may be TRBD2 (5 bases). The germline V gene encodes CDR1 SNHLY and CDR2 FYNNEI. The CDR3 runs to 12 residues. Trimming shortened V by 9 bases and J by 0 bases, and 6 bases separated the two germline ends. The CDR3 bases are TGTGCCAGTCGGGGAGCCAAAAACATTCAGTACTTC. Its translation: CASRGAKNIQYF.

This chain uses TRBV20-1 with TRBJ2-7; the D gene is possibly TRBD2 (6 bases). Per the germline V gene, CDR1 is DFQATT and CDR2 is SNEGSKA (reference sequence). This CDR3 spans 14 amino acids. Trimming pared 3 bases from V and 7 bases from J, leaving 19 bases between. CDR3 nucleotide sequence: TGCAGTGCTAGTTCGGGCGGGGTCCTTTGGGAGCAGTACTTC. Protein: CSASSGGVLWEQYF.

The chain's CDR3 is CASSTVSGKETQYF. CDR3 coding DNA: TGTGCCAGCAGTACGGTCAGCGGCAAAGAGACCCAGTACTTC. The chain couples TRBV6-5 to TRBJ2-5; weak D call: TRBD2 (5 bases). V was trimmed by 5 bases and J by 3 bases, leaving 13 bases between them. Germline V lookup: CDR1 MNHEY, CDR2 SVGAGI. This CDR3 is 14 amino acids long.

The CDR3 here is CASSFRDRGAGYTF. The CDR3 DNA reads as TGTGCCAGCAGTTTTAGAGACAGGGGGGCTGGCTACACCTTC. The V gene is TRBV27, the J gene TRBJ1-2, with 9 bases identical to TRBD1. Germline CDR1 and CDR2: MNHEY and SMNVEV (reference sequence). V was clipped by 3 bases and J by 7 bases; unmatched bases: 6. The CDR3 runs 14 residues.

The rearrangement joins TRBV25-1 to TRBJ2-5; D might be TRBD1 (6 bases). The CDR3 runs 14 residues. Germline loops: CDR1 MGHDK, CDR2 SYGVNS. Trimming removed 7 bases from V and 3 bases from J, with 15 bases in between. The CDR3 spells CASTRTVEKETQYF. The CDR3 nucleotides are TGTGCCAGCACACGGACAGTTGAAAAAGAGACCCAGTACTTC. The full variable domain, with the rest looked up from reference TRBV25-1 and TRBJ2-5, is EADIYQTPRYLVIGTGKKITLECSQTMGHDKMYWYQQDPGMELHLIHYSYGVNSTEKGDLSSESTVSRIRTEHFPLTLESARPSHTSQYLCASTRTVEKETQYFGPGTRLLVL.

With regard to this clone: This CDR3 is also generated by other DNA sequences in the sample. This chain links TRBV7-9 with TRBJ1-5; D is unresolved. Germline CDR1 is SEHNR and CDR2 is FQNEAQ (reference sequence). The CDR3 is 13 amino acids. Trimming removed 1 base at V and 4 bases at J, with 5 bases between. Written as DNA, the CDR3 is TGTGCCAGCAGCTTAGGGCAGAATCAGCCCCAGCATTTT. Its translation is CASSLGQNQPQHF.

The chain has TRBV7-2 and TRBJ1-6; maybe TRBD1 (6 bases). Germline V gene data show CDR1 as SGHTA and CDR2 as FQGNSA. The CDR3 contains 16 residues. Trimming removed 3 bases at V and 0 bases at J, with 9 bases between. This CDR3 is CASSFKGGSYNSPLHF. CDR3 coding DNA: TGTGCCAGCAGCTTCAAAGGGGGCTCCTATAATTCACCCCTCCACTTT.

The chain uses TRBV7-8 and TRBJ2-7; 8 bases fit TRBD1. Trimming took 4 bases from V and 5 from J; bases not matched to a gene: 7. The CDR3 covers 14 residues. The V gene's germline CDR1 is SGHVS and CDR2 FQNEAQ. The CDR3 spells CASSSWTGRNEQYF. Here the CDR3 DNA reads TGTGCCAGCAGCTCTTGGACAGGGAGGAACGAGCAGTACTTC.

CDR3 in amino acids: CASSLSGQGVYEQYF. CDR3 nucleotide sequence: TGTGCCAGCAGTTTATCAGGCCAGGGGGTGTACGAGCAGTACTTC. This chain joins TRBV27 and TRBJ2-7; 7 bases are shared with TRBD1. With V trimmed by 0 bases and J by 4 bases, 6 bases remained unmatched. CDR1 and CDR2 (germline): MNHEY, SMNVEV (reference sequence). CDR3 length equals 15 residues.

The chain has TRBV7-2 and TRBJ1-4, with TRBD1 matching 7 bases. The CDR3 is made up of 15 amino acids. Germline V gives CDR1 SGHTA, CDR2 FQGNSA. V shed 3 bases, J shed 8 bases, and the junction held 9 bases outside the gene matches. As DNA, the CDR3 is TGTGCCAGCAGCTTCCGAGGGGGCAGTGGGGAAAAACTGTTTTTT. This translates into CASSFRGGSGEKLFF.

Here the CDR3 reads CASSKQGYGYTF. CDR3 coding DNA: TGTGCCAGCAGCAAACAGGGGTATGGCTACACCTTC. This rearrangement joins TRBV28 to TRBJ1-2; 7 bases align to TRBD1. This CDR3 has 12 amino acids. V lost 6 bases and J lost 5; bases outside the gene matches: 3. Germline V CDR1 and CDR2: MDHEN, SYDVKM.

CDR3 DNA sequence: TGTGCCAGCAGCTTAGGGACCACAGGGATTGACTATGGCTACACCTTC. It yields the protein CASSLGTTGIDYGYTF. V usage is TRBV7-9 and J usage is TRBJ1-2, with D possibly matching TRBD1 (6 bases). The CDR3 has 16 amino acids. V lost 1 base, J lost 3 bases, and 15 bases lay in between. Germline CDR1 reads SEHNR; CDR2 reads FQNEAQ (reference sequence).

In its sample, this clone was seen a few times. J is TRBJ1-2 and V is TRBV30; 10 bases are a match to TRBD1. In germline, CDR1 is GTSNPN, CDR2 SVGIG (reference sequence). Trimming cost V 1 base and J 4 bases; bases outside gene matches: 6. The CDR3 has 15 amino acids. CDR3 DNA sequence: TGTGCCTGGAGTGAGATGACAGGGGGCGGCTATGGCTACACCTTC. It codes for CAWSEMTGGGYGYTF.

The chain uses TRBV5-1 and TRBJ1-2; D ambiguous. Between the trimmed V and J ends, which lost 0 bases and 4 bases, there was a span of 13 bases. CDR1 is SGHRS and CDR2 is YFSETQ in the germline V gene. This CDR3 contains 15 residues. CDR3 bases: TGCGCCAGCAGCTTGGTGGTCTCGACGGGCTATGGCTACACCTTC. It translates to CASSLVVSTGYGYTF.